This T cell receptor beta chain emerged from a study of T cell responses to AZD1222 COVID-19 vaccine. Study outcomes and limitations: All repertoire sampling was performed exclusively after the peak T cell response. Females outnumbered males among donors, who were mostly white British; clonal diversity was possibly underestimated. Nearly half of spike-specific TCRs reportedly target variant regions that are unmutated in the B.1.351 and B.1.1.7 variants.

Some clones are missing from TCRdb's copy, which holds only in-frame ones; the method was immunoSEQ multiplex PCR. The table records 90,000 to 120,000 clones, nearly 90% of them present only once. V was clipped by 5 bases and J by 4 bases; unmatched bases: 2. This CDR3 spans 13 amino acids. The germline gives CDR1 MDHEN, CDR2 SYDVKM. This clone showed up just once. Its antigen is unknown. The clonotype originates from an adult who received the AZD1222 COVID-19 vaccine. The sample was peripheral blood, taken 28 days after the second AZD1222 dose. The V gene is TRBV28, the J gene TRBJ2-5; 9 nucleotides align to TRBD1. The CDR3 sequence is CASSTGGRETQYF. The CDR3 nucleotides are TGTGCCAGCAGTACAGGGGGCAGAGAGACCCAGTACTTC.